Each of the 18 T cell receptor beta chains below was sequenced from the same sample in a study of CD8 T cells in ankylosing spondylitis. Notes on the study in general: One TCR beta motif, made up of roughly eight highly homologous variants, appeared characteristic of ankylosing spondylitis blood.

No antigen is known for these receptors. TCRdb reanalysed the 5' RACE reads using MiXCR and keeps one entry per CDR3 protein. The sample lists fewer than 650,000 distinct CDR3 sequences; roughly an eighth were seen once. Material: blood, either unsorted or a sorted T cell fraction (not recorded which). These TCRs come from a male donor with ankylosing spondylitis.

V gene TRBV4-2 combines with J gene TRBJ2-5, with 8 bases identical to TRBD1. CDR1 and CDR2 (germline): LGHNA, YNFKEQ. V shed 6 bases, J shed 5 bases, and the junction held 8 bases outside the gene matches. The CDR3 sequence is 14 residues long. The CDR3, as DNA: TGTGCCAGCAGACCTGGACAGGGTTGGGAGACCCAGTACTTC. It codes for CASRPGQGWETQYF.

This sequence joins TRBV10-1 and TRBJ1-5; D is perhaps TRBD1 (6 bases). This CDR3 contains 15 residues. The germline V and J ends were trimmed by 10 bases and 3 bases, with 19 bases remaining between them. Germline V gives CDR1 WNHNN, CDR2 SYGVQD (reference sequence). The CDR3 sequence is CAIRTGWGNNQPQHF. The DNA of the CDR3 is TGCGCCATCCGAACAGGGTGGGGCAACAATCAGCCCCAGCATTTT.

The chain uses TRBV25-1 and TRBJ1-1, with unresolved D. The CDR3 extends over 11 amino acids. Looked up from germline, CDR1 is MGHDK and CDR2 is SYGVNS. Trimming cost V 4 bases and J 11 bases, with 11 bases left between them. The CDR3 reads CASSGSWKAFF. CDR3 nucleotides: TGTGCCAGCAGTGGAAGTTGGAAGGCTTTCTTT.

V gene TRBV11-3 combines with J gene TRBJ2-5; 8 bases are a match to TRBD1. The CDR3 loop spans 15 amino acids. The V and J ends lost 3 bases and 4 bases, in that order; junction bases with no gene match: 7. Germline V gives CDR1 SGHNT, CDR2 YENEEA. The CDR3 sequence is CASSFRTGPGETQYF. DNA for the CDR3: TGTGCCAGCAGCTTCCGGACAGGGCCGGGAGAGACCCAGTACTTC. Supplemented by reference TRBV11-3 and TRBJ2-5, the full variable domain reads EAGVVQSPRYKIIEKKQPVAFWCNPISGHNTLYWYLQNLGQGPELLIRYENEEAVDDSQLPKDRFSAERLKGVDSTLKIQPAELGDSAVYLCASSFRTGPGETQYFGPGTRLLVL.

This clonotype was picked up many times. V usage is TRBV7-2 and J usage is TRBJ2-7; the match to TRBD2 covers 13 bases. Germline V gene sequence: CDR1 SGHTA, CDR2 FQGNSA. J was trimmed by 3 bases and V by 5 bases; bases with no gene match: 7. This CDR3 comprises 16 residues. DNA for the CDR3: TGTGCCAGCAGCCCGTCGGGACTAGCGGGGCACTACGAGCAGTACTTC. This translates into CASSPSGLAGHYEQYF. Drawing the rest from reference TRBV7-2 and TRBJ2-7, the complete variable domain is GAGVSQSPSNKVTEKGKDVELRCDPISGHTALYWYRQSLGQGLEFLIYFQGNSAPDKSGLPSDRFSAERTGGSVSTLTIQRTQQEDSAVYLCASSPSGLAGHYEQYFGPGTRLTVT.

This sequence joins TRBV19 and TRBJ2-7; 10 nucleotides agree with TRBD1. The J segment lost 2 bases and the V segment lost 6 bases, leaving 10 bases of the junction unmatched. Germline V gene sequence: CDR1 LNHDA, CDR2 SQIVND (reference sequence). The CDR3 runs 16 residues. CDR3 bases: TGTGCCAGTAGACGGACCCCCGGGACAGGGGCCTACGAGCAGTACTTC. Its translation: CASRRTPGTGAYEQYF. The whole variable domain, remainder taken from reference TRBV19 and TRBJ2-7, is DGGITQSPKYLFRKEGQNVTLSCEQNLNHDAMYWYRQDPGQGLRLIYYSQIVNDFQKGDIAEGYSVSREKKESFPLTVTSAQKNPTAFYLCASRRTPGTGAYEQYFGPGTRLTVT.

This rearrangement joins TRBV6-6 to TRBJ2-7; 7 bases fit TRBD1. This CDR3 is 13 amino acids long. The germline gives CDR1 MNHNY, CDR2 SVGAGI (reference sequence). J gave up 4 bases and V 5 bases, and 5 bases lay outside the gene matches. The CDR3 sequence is CASSPRTGYEQYV. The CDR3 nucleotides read TGTGCCAGCAGTCCCCGGACAGGATACGAGCAGTACGTC.

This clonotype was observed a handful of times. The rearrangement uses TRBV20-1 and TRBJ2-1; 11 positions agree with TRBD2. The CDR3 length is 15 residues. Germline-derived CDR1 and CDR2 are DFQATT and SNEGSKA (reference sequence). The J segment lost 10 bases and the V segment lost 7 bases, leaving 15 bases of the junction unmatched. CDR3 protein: CSERPGLAGGWEQFF. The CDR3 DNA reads TGCAGTGAACGGCCGGGGCTAGCGGGAGGATGGGAGCAGTTCTTC.

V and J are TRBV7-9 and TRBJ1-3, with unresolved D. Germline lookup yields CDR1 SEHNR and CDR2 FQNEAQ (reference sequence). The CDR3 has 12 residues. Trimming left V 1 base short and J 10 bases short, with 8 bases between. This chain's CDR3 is CASSLGERTIYF. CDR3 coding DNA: TGTGCCAGCAGCTTAGGCGAAAGGACCATATATTTT.

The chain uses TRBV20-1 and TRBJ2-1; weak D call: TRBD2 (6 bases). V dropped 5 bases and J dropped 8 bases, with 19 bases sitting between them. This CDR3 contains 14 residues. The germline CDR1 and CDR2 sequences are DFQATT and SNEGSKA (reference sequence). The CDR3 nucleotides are TGCAGTGCTTCGGGAGCGAAAACCTTCGATGAGCAGTTCTTC. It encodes CSASGAKTFDEQFF.

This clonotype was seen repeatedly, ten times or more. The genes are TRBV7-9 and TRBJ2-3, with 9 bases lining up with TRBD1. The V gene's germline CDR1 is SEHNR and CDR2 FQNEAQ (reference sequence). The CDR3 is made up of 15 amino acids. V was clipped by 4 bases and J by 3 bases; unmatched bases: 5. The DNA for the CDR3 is TGTGCCAGCAGCTCATCGGGACAGGGTACAGATACGCAGTATTTT. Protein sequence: CASSSSGQGTDTQYF.

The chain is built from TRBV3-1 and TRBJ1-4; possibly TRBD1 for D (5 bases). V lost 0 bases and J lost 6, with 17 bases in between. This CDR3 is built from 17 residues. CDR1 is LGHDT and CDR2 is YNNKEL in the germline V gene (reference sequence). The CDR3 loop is CASSQDWAGHEDEKLFF. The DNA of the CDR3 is TGTGCCAGCAGCCAAGATTGGGCCGGACACGAAGATGAAAAACTGTTTTTT.

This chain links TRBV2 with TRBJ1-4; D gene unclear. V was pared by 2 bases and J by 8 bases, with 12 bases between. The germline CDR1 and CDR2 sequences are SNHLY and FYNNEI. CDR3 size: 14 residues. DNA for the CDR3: TGTGCCAGCAGTGAAACCCATTTTAGGGAAAAACTGTTTTTT. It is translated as CASSETHFREKLFF.

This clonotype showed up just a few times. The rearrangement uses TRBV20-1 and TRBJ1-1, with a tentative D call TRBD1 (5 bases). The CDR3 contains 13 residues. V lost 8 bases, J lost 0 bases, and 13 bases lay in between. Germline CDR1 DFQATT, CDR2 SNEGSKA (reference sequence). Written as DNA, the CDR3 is TGCAGTATCCCGGGGCATATGAACACTGAAGCTTTCTTT. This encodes CSIPGHMNTEAFF.

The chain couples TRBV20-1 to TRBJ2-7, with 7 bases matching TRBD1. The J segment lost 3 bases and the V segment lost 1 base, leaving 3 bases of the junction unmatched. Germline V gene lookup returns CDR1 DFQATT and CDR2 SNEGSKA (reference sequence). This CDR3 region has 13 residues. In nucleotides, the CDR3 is TGCAGTGCTAGAGGAGACAGGGACTACGAGCAGTACGTC. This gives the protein CSARGDRDYEQYV.

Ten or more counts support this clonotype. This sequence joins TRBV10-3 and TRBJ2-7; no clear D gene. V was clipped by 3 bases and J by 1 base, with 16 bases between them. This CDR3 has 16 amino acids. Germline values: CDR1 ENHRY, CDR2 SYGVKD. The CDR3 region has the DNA TGTGCCATCAGTGATGGAATAGGTGGCAGATCCTACGAGCAGTACTTC. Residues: CAISDGIGGRSYEQYF.

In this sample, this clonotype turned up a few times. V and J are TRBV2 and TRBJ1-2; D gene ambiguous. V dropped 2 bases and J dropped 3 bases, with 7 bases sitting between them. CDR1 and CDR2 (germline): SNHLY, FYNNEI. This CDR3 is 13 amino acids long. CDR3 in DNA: TGTGCCAGCAGTGAAAATGTAGACTATGGCTACACCTTC. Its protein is CASSENVDYGYTF. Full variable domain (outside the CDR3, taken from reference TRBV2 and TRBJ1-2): EPEVTQTPSHQVTQMGQEVILRCVPISNHLYFYWYRQILGQKVEFLVSFYNNEISEKSEIFDDQFSVERPDGSNFTLKIRSTKLEDSAMYFCASSENVDYGYTFGSGTRLTVV.

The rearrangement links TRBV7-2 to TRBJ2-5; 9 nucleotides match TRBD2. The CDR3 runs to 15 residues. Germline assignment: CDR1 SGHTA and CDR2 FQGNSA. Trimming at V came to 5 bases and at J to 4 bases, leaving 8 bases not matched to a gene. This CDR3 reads CASSLLAGRRETQYF. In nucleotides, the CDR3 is TGTGCCAGCAGCCTCCTAGCGGGACGGCGAGAGACCCAGTACTTC. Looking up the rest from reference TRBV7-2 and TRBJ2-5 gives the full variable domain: GAGVSQSPSNKVTEKGKDVELRCDPISGHTALYWYRQSLGQGLEFLIYFQGNSAPDKSGLPSDRFSAERTGGSVSTLTIQRTQQEDSAVYLCASSLLAGRRETQYFGPGTRLLVL.